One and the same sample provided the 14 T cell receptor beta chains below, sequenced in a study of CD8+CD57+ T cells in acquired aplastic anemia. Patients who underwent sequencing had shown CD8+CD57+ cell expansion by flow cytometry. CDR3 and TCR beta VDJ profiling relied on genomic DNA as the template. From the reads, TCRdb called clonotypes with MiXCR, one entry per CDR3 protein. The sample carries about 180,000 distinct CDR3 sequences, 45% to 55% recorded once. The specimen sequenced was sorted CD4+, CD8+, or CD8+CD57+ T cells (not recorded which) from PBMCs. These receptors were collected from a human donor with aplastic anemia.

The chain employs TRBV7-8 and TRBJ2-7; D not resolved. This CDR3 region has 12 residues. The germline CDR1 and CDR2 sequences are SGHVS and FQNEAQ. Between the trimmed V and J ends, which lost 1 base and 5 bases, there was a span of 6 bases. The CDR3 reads CASSLVGHEQYF. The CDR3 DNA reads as TGTGCCAGCAGCTTAGTAGGGCACGAGCAGTACTTC.

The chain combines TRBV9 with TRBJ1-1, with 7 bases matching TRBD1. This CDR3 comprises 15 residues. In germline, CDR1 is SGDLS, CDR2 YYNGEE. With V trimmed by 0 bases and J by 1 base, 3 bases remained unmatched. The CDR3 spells CASSVGPGGNTEAFF. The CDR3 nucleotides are TGTGCCAGCAGCGTAGGCCCAGGGGGGAACACTGAAGCTTTCTTT.

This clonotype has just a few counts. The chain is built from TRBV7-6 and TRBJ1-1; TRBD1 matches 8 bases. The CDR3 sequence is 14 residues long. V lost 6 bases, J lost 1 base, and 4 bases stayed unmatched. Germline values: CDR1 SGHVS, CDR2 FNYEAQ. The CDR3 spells CASSLGQANTEAFF. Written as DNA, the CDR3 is TGTGCCAGCAGTCTGGGACAGGCGAACACTGAAGCTTTCTTT. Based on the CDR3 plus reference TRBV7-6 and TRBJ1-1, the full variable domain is GAGVSQSPRYKVTKRGQDVALRCDPISGHVSLYWYRQALGQGPEFLTYFNYEAQQDKSGLPNDRFSAERPEGSISTLTIQRTEQRDSAMYRCASSLGQANTEAFFGQGTRLTVV.

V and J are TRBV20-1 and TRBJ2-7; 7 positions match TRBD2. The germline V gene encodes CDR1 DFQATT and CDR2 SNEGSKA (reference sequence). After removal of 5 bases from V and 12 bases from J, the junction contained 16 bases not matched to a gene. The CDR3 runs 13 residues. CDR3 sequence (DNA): TGCAGTGCTCATATCGGGGAGGGGACCTTCATGTACTTC. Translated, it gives CSAHIGEGTFMYF.

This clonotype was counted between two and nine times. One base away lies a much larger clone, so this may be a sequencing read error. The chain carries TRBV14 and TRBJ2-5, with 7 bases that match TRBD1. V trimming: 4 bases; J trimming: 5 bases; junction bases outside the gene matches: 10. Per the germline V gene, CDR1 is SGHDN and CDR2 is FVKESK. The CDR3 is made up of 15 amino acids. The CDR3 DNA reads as TGTGCCAGCAGCCTACGAGACAGGGCGATGGAGACCCAGTACTTC. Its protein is CASSLRDRAMETQYF.

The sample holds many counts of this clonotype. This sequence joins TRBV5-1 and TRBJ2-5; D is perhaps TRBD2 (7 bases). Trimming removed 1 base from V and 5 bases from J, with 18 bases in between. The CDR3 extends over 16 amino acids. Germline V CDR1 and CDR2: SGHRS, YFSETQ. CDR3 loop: CASSLTGAGAVETQYF. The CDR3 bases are TGCGCCAGCAGCTTGACCGGGGCGGGGGCTGTGGAGACCCAGTACTTC.

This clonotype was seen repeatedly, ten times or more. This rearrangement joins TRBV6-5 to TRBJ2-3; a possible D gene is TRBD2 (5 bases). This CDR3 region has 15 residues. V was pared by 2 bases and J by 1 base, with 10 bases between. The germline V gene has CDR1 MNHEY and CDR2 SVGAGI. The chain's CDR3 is CASSYPGSGTDTQYF. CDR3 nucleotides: TGTGCCAGCAGTTACCCGGGATCGGGCACAGATACGCAGTATTTT.

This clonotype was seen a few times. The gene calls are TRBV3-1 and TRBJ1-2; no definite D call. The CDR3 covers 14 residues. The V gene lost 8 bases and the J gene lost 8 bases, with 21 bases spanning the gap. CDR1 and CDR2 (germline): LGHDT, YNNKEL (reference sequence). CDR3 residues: CASGDEIRLGGYTF. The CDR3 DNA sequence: TGTGCCAGCGGCGACGAGATCCGATTGGGGGGCTACACCTTC.

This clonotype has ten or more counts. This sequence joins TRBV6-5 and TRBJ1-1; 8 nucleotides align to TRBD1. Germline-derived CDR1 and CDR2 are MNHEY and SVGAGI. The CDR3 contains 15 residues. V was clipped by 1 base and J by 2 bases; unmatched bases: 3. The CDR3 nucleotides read TGTGCCAGCAGTTACTTTGGACAGGGCAACACTGAAGCTTTCTTT. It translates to CASSYFGQGNTEAFF.

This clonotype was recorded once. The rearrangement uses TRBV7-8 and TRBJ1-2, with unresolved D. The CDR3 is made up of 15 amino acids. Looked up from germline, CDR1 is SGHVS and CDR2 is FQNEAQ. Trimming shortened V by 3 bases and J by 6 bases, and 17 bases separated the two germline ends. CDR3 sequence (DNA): TGTGCCAGCAGCTTGGGAGGGCCTCCGCGGGATGGCTACACCTTC. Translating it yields CASSLGGPPRDGYTF. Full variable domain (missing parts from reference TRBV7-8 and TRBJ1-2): GAGVSQSPRYKVAKRGQDVALRCDPISGHVSLFWYQQALGQGPEFLTYFQNEAQLDKSGLPSDRFFAERPEGSVSTLKIQRTQQEDSAVYLCASSLGGPPRDGYTFGSGTRLTVV.

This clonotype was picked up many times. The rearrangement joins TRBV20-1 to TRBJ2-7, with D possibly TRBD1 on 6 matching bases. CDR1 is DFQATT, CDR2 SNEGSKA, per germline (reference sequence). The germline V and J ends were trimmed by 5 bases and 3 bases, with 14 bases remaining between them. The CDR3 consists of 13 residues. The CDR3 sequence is CSAPYQGNYEQYF. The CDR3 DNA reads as TGCAGTGCTCCCTATCAGGGGAACTACGAGCAGTACTTC.

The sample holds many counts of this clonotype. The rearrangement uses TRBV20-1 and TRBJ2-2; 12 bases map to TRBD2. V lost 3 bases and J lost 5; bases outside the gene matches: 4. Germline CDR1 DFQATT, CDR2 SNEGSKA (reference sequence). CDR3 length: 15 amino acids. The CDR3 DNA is TGCAGTGCTAGGACTAGCGGGGGATATACCGGGGAGCTGTTTTTT. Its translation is CSARTSGGYTGELFF.

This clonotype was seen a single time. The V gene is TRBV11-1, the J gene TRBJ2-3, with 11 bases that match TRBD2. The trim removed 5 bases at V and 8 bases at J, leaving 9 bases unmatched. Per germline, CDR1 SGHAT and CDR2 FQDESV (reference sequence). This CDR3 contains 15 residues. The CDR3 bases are TGTGCCAGCAGCCGAACTAGCGGGGGCCTGGTTACGCAGTATTTT. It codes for CASSRTSGGLVTQYF.

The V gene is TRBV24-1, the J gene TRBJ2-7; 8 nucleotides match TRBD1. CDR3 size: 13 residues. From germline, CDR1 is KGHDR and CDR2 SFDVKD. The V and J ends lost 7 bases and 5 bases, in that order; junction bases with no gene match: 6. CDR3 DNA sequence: TGTGCCACCAGGGACAGGGTGAGCGACGAGCAGTACTTC. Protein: CATRDRVSDEQYF.